Shown below are 2 T cell receptor beta chains from a single sample sequenced in a study of HIV-infected patients and healthy controls. A single record per CDR3 protein comes from TCRdb applying MiXCR to the 5' RACE reads. The repertoire has roughly 18,000 distinct CDR3 sequences, roughly 20% of them found once; the top ten carry around a third. Sequencing input: CD8+ T cells from blood. These receptors were taken from a human donor in good health.

This clonotype was counted at least ten times. This chain uses TRBV7-6 with TRBJ2-7; no clear D. The length of the CDR3 is 13 residues. Germline CDR1 and CDR2: SGHVS and FNYEAQ. The ends were cut back, 5 bases at V and 3 bases at J, with 11 bases in the middle. The CDR3 nucleotides read TGTGCCAGCAGCACAACAGATATCTACGAGCAGTACTTC. It codes for CASSTTDIYEQYF.

This clonotype is medium-sized by share. The chain uses TRBV27 and TRBJ1-2; D might be TRBD1 (5 bases). Trimming removed 2 bases at V and 2 bases at J, with 12 bases between. CDR3 length: 15 residues. The V gene's germline CDR1 is MNHEY and CDR2 SMNVEV (reference sequence). Here the CDR3 reads CASSLLAGDNYGYTF. The CDR3 DNA sequence: TGTGCCAGCAGTTTACTTGCGGGGGACAACTATGGCTACACCTTC.